The 9 T cell receptor beta chains in this list originate from one sample, sequenced in a study of blood T cell repertoires in COVID-19. Here immunoSEQ multiplex PCR was the method, and the copy in TCRdb shows in-frame clones only, minus some. The sample records 97,000 or so clones, roughly 92% being singletons. Sequencing used peripheral blood. All receptors derive from a woman aged 50 to 60 with COVID-19, enrolled during active disease.

The CDR3 sequence is CASSLGARRTSQPQHF. CDR3 nucleotide sequence: TGTGCCAGCAGCTTAGGGGCCAGGAGGACTAGCCAGCCCCAGCATTTT. The chain is built from TRBV7-8 and TRBJ1-5; no definite D call. Germline lookup yields CDR1 SGHVS and CDR2 FQNEAQ. V was clipped by 1 base and J by 7 bases, with 17 bases between them. The CDR3 length is 16 residues.

The V call is TRBV5-1, the J call TRBJ2-6, with D uncertain. The germline V gene encodes CDR1 SGHRS and CDR2 YFSETQ. This CDR3 region has 15 residues. Trimming took 0 bases from V and 2 from J, leaving 6 bases between them. CDR3 DNA: TGCGCCAGCAGCTTGGTTTTAACTGGGGCCAACGTCCTGACTTTC. This gives the protein CASSLVLTGANVLTF.

The chain links TRBV25-1 to TRBJ1-2; D is possibly TRBD1 (6 bases). V was trimmed by 8 bases and J by 8 bases, leaving 21 bases between them. CDR3 length: 14 amino acids. In germline, CDR1 is MGHDK, CDR2 SYGVNS. CDR3 amino acids: CASSLNGGLRGYTF. As DNA, the CDR3 is TGTGCCAGCTCCTTAAACGGGGGGCTCCGGGGCTACACCTTC.

As regards this clone: At one of its ends the junction is not consistent with the germline gene, which may arise from a read error. The rearrangement uses TRBV7-8 and TRBJ2-7; 8 bases match TRBD1. Germline V gene sequence: CDR1 SGHVS, CDR2 FQNEAQ. The CDR3 runs 14 residues. DNA for the CDR3: TGTGCCAGCATCCCTGGGGGACAGGTATCGCCCGGGGACTTC. This gives the protein CASIPGGQVSPGDF.

The CDR3 spells CASSLEGRVLNYGYTF. The CDR3, as DNA: TGCGCCAGCAGCCTTGAAGGCAGGGTCCTTAACTATGGCTACACCTTC. The genes are TRBV5-1 and TRBJ1-2; maybe TRBD1 (5 bases). In germline, CDR1 is SGHRS, CDR2 YFSETQ. Trimming shortened V by 4 bases and J by 1 base, and 17 bases separated the two germline ends. This CDR3 has 16 residues.

CDR3 loop: CASGLVTKTQYF. The CDR3 nucleotides are TGTGCTAGTGGTTTGGTAACTAAGACCCAGTACTTC. The chain uses TRBV12-5 and TRBJ2-5, with D uncertain. V was trimmed by 0 bases and J by 6 bases, leaving 5 bases between them. Germline-derived CDR1 and CDR2 are LGHNT and FRNRAP. The length of the CDR3 is 12 residues.

CDR3 in DNA: TGTGCCAGCAGACAGGGGGCGTTCACAGATACGCAGTATTTT. This sequence encodes CASRQGAFTDTQYF. The V gene is TRBV27, the J gene TRBJ2-3; TRBD1 matches at 9 bases. Trimming removed 6 bases from V and 2 bases from J; junction bases left unmatched: 3. CDR1 and CDR2 (germline): MNHEY, SMNVEV (reference sequence). This CDR3 spans 14 amino acids.

The chain uses TRBV5-1 and TRBJ2-2, with 10 bases lining up with TRBD1. Germline loops: CDR1 SGHRS, CDR2 YFSETQ. V lost 2 bases, J lost 3 bases, and 7 bases stayed unmatched. There are 17 residues in the CDR3. CDR3 region: CASSFGDRGYDTGELFF. The CDR3 region has the DNA TGCGCCAGCAGCTTCGGGGACAGGGGTTATGACACCGGGGAGCTGTTTTTT.

V gene TRBV5-5 combines with J gene TRBJ1-5; 9 bases fit TRBD1. Germline V gives CDR1 SGHKS, CDR2 YYEKEE (reference sequence). The CDR3 length is 15 residues. V was pared by 2 bases and J by 2 bases, with 2 bases of the junction left unmatched. The chain's CDR3 is CASSLWTGGNQPQHF. The CDR3 nucleotides are TGTGCCAGCAGCTTATGGACAGGGGGCAATCAGCCCCAGCATTTT.